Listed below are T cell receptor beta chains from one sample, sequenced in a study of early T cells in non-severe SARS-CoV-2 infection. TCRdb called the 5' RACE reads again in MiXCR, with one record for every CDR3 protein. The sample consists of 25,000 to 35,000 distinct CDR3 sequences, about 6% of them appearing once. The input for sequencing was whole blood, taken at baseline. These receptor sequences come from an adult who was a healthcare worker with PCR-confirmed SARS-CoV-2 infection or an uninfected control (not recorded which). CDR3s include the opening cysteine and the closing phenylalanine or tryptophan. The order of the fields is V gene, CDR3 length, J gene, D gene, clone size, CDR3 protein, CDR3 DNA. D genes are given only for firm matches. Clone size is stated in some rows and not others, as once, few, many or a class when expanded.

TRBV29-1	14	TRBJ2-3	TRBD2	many	CSLQTSGDSDTQYF	TGCAGCCTTCAGACTAGCGGGGACTCAGATACGCAGTATTTT
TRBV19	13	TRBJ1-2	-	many	CASSFGINYGYTF	TGTGCCAGTAGTTTTGGGATTAACTATGGCTACACCTTC
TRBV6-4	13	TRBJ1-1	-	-	CASSDSDAAEAFF	TGTGCCAGCAGTGACTCCGACGCTGCTGAAGCTTTCTTT
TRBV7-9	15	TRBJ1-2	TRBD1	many	CASSLQTGENYGYTF	TGTGCCAGCAGCCTACAGACAGGGGAAAACTATGGCTACACCTTC
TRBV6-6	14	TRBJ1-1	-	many	CASRPSAGNTEAFF	TGTGCCAGCAGGCCCAGTGCTGGGAACACTGAAGCTTTCTTT
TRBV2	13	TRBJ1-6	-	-	CASSELANSPLHF	TGTGCCAGCAGTGAATTGGCAAATTCACCCCTCCACTTT
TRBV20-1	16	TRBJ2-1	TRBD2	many	CSAQDRTSGSYNEQFF	TGCAGTGCCCAGGATAGGACTAGCGGATCCTACAATGAGCAGTTCTTC
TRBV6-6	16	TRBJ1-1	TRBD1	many	CASSYKSGQGGTEAFF	TGTGCCAGCAGTTACAAGTCGGGACAGGGAGGCACTGAAGCTTTCTTT
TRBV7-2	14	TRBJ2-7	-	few	CASSLGTSTYEQYF	TGTGCCAGCAGCTTGGGGACTTCAACTTACGAGCAGTACTTC
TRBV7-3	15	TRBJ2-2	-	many	CASSFSLTNTGELFF	TGTGCCAGCAGCTTCAGTCTGACGAACACCGGGGAGCTGTTTTTT
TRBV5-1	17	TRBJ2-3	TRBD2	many	CASSLGLAGASTDTQYF	TGCGCCAGCAGCTTGGGACTAGCGGGCGCCTCCACAGATACGCAGTATTTT
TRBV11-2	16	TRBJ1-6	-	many	CASSVIPGAFGSPLHF	TGTGCCAGCAGCGTTATTCCAGGGGCCTTTGGGTCACCCCTCCACTTT
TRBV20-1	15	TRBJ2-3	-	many	CSASLSGLSTDTQYF	TGCAGTGCTAGCCTTAGCGGACTAAGCACAGATACGCAGTATTTT
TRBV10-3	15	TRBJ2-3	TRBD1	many	CAIRRQGGKEDTQYF	TGTGCCATCAGAAGACAGGGGGGCAAGGAAGATACGCAGTATTTT
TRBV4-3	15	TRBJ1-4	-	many	CASSLGQSTNEKLFF	TGCGCCAGCAGCCTTGGCCAATCAACTAATGAAAAACTGTTTTTT
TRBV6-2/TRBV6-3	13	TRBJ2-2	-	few	CASVAGITGELFF	TGTGCCAGCGTGGCGGGGATCACCGGGGAGCTGTTTTTT
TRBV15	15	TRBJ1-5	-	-	CATSRDRGSNQPQHF	TGTGCCACCAGCAGAGACCGGGGGAGCAATCAGCCCCAGCATTTT
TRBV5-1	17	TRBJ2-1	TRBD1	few	CASSLIPAGRGPHEQFF	TGCGCCAGCAGCTTGATCCCCGCGGGCAGGGGGCCGCATGAGCAGTTCTTC
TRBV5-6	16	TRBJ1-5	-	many	CASSEGPTYSNQPQHF	TGTGCCAGCAGCGAGGGACCGACTTATAGCAATCAGCCCCAGCATTTT
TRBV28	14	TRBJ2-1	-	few	CASESSDSYNEQFF	TGTGCCAGCGAATCGAGTGACTCCTACAATGAGCAGTTCTTC
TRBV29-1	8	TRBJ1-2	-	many	CSVGGYTF	TGCAGCGTTGGAGGCTACACCTTC
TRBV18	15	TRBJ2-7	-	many	CASSTRDGSHYEQYF	TGTGCCAGCTCAACTCGGGACGGGAGTCACTACGAGCAGTACTTC
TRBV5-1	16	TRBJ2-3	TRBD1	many	CASSNQQGAGTDTQYF	TGCGCCAGCAGCAACCAACAGGGGGCGGGTACAGATACGCAGTATTTT
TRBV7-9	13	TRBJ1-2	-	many	CASSSGQYYGYTF	TGTGCCAGCAGCTCCGGACAGTACTATGGCTACACCTTC
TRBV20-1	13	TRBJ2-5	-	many	CSAREEGTKTQYF	TGCAGTGCTAGAGAAGAGGGGACGAAGACCCAGTACTTC
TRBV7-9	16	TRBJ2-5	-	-	CASSLPRLTYQETQYF	TGTGCCAGCAGTCTACCACGACTTACTTACCAAGAGACCCAGTACTTC
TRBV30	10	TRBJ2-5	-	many	CAWREETQYF	TGTGCCTGGAGAGAAGAGACCCAGTACTTC
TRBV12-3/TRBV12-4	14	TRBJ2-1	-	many	CASRPGNSYNEQFF	TGTGCCAGCCGGCCGGGAAACTCCTACAATGAGCAGTTCTTC
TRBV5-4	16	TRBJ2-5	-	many	CASSLANSGPQETQYF	TGTGCCAGCAGCCTAGCAAATAGCGGCCCCCAAGAGACCCAGTACTTC
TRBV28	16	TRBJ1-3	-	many	CASSQKGWYSGNTIYF	TGTGCCAGCAGTCAAAAGGGTTGGTACTCTGGAAACACCATATATTTT
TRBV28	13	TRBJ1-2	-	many	CASSLWGAYGYTF	TGTGCCAGCAGTTTATGGGGGGCTTATGGCTACACCTTC
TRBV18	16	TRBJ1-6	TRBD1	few	CASSPGQGEWNSPLHF	TGTGCCAGCTCACCGGGACAGGGGGAATGGAATTCACCCCTCCACTTT
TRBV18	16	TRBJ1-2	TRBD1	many	CASSPTGTGANYGYTF	TGTGCCAGCTCTCCGACCGGGACAGGAGCTAACTATGGCTACACCTTC
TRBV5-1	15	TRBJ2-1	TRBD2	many	CASSLSPSGGYEQFF	TGCGCCAGCAGCTTGAGTCCAAGCGGGGGCTATGAGCAGTTCTTC
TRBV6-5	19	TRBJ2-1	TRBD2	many	CASSYPIQILAGSYNEQFF	TGTGCCAGCAGTTACCCCATCCAGATACTAGCGGGGTCCTACAATGAGCAGTTCTTC
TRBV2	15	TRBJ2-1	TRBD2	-	CASRPSAGGYNEQFF	TGTGCCAGCAGGCCCTCAGCGGGGGGATACAATGAGCAGTTCTTC
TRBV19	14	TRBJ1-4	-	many	CASTPGRLNEKLFF	TGTGCCAGTACCCCGGGACGGCTTAATGAAAAACTGTTTTTT
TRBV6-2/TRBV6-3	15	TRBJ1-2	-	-	CASSYRDPTNYGYTF	TGTGCCAGCAGTTACCGGGATCCAACTAACTATGGCTACACCTTC
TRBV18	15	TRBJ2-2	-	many	CASSPQGLRTGELFF	TGTGCCAGCTCACCACAGGGACTCCGCACCGGGGAGCTGTTTTTT
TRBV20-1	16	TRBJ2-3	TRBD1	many	CSARETGASSTDTQYF	TGCAGTGCTAGAGAGACAGGGGCTTCCTCCACAGATACGCAGTATTTT
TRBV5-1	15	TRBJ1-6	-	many	CASSPGRGTYSPLHF	TGCGCCAGCAGCCCCGGCCGGGGTACCTATTCACCCCTCCACTTT
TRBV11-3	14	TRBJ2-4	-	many	CASSLDQVGGIQYF	TGTGCCAGCAGCTTAGACCAAGTGGGGGGCATTCAGTACTTC
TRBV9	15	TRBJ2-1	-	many	CASSVLGVRRNEQFF	TGTGCCAGCAGCGTACTAGGGGTTCGTCGCAATGAGCAGTTCTTC
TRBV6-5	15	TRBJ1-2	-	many	CASRSTRWPHWGYTF	TGTGCCAGCAGGTCAACCCGTTGGCCGCACTGGGGCTACACCTTC
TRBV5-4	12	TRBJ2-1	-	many	CASSSTYNEQFF	TGTGCCAGCAGCTCCACGTATAATGAGCAGTTCTTC
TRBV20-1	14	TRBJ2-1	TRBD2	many	CSAMGGRFNNEQFF	TGCAGTGCTATGGGGGGGAGGTTCAACAATGAGCAGTTCTTC
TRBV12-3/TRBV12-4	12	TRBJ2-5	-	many	CASSLWQETQYF	TGTGCCAGCAGTTTATGGCAAGAGACCCAGTACTTC